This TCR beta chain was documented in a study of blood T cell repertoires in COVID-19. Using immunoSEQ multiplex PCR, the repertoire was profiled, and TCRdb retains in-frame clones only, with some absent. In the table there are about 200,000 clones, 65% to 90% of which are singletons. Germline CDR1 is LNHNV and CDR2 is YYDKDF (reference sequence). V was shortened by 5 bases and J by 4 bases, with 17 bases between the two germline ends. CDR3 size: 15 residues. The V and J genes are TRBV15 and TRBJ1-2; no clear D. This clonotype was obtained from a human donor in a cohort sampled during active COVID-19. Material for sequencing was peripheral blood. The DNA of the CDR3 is TGTGCCACCAGCGAGAGAGGCACGGAGCCCTATGGCTACACCTTC. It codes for CATSERGTEPYGYTF.